This T cell receptor beta chain was sequenced in a study of CD8+ T cells in alopecia areata. With respect to this clone: Its matching antigen is unknown. A read error may account for a junction end that differs from germline. Other nucleotide sequences from this sample produce the same CDR3.

Study results and limitations: Only a single nonresponder existed, so baseline CD8+ expansion links stay unclear. Many expanded lesional clones persisted in scalp and blood during tofacitinib treatment.

Treatment in this sample: oral pan-JAK inhibitor, 5-10 mg twice daily. PBMCs, the starting material, were the source of sorted CD4+ and CD8+ T cells. Germline values: CDR1 MNHEY, CDR2 SMNVEV (reference sequence). CDR3 length equals 15 residues. Extraction of RNA preceded its reverse transcription into cDNA, which served as the sequencing template. Profiling relied on immunoSEQ multiplex PCR, and the TCRdb table lists in-frame clones only, not all of them. The table shows roughly 100,000 clones, with approximately 63% occurring only once. The sample in question was CD8+ T cells sorted from blood, obtained at approximately week 56, from a patient treated with tofacitinib. This TCR derives from a human donor with alopecia areata. The chain employs TRBV27 and TRBJ1-2; D is unclear. CDR3 loop: CASSTSGSRHYGYTF. As DNA, the CDR3 is TGCGCCAGCAGTACCTCCGGGTCCCGACACTATGGCTACACCTTC.